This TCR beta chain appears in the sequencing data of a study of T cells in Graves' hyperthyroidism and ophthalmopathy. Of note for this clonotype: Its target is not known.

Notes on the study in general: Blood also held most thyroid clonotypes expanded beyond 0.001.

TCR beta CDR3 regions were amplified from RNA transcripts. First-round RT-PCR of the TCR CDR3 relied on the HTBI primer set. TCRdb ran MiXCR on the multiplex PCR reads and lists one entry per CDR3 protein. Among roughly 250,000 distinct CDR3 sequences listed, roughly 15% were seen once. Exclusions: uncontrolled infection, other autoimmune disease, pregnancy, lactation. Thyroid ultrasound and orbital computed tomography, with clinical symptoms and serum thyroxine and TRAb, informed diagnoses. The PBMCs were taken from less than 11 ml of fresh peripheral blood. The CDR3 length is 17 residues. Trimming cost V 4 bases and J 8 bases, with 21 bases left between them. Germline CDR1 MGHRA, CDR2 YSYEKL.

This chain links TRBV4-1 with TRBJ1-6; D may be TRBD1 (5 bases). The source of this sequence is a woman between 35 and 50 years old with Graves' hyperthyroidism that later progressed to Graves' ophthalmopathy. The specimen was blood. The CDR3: CASSRLFQGGVDSPLHF. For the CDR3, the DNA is TGCGCCAGCAGCCGGCTGTTCCAGGGTGGGGTTGATTCACCCCTCCACTTT.